This T cell receptor beta chain was sequenced in a study of OX40 agonist ivuxolimab in advanced cancers. Libraries were prepared by immunoSEQ multiplex PCR; TCRdb keeps only in-frame clonotypes and omits some of them. The repertoire holds about 77,000 clones, around four fifths seen once, with around 0.8% in the top ten. The V end lost 1 base, the J end lost 3 bases, and 5 bases lay between the germline ends. Germline V gene lookup returns CDR1 SGHTA and CDR2 FQGNSA. The CDR3 has 13 amino acids. Study-level results: Individuals who were partial responders at 0.1-3.0 mg/kg had clonal expansion that ranked among the lowest.

Samples were taken at baseline and on day 1 of cycles 4 and 7. As concerns this clone: Its target is not known.

This clonotype originated in an adult with an advanced solid tumor such as melanoma, head and neck, liver or kidney cancer. The chain joins TRBV7-2 to TRBJ2-3; D remains unclear. The specimen comprised CD4+ or CD8+ T cells sorted from blood, sampled in a trial of the OX40 agonist ivuxolimab. The CDR3: CASSLEQTDTQYF. DNA of the CDR3: TGTGCCAGCAGCTTAGAACAGACAGATACGCAGTATTTT.